What follows are 14 T cell receptor beta chains derived from one specimen sequenced in a study of T-cell memory formation after mild COVID-19. TCRdb reanalysed the 5' RACE reads using MiXCR and keeps one entry per CDR3 protein. The table lists 90,000 to 120,000 distinct CDR3 sequences, about 15% of them singletons. Sequenced material: PBMCs or a T cell subset sorted from them (not recorded which). The receptors shown here come from a man aged 18 to 30 who had mild COVID-19 (a few samples of this study predate the infection). Cell type and time point are not known.

A few counts support this clonotype. The chain recombines TRBV4-3 with TRBJ2-2, with D possibly being TRBD1 or TRBD2 (6 bases each). The CDR3 contains 16 residues. In germline, CDR1 is LGHNA, CDR2 YSLEER. The ends were cut back, 0 bases at V and 5 bases at J, with 13 bases in the middle. Here the CDR3 reads CASSQDLRGPTGELFF. In nucleotides, the CDR3 is TGCGCCAGCAGCCAAGATTTACGGGGGCCGACCGGGGAGCTGTTTTTT.

The J gene is TRBJ1-2, the V gene TRBV4-1; D ambiguous. V was cut by 1 base and J by 6 bases, with 6 bases left in between. From germline, CDR1 is MGHRA and CDR2 YSYEKL. This CDR3 spans 12 amino acids. Here the CDR3 DNA reads TGCGCCAGCAGCCAAGGTATCGATGGCTACACCTTC. Translating gives CASSQGIDGYTF.

This clonotype was counted between two and nine times. The V and J genes are TRBV18 and TRBJ1-3; 7 bases map to TRBD1. The CDR3 spans 13 residues. V shed 6 bases and J 3 bases; nucleotides not matched to a gene: 2. Germline values: CDR1 KGHSH, CDR2 LQKENI. In DNA, the CDR3 is TGTGCCAGCTCCGGGACAGATGGAAACACCATATATTTT. Protein: CASSGTDGNTIYF.

This clonotype has only a few counts. The genes are TRBV3-1 and TRBJ1-1; D uncertain. The CDR3 is 14 residues long. Trimming removed 3 bases from V and 0 bases from J, with 8 bases in between. Germline V gene lookup returns CDR1 LGHDT and CDR2 YNNKEL (reference sequence). The CDR3 here is CASSHRELNTEAFF. As DNA, the CDR3 is TGTGCCAGCAGCCACAGAGAGCTGAACACTGAAGCTTTCTTT. The full variable domain, completed using reference TRBV3-1 and TRBJ1-1, is DTAVSQTPKYLVTQMGNDKSIKCEQNLGHDTMYWYKQDSKKFLKIMFSYNNKELIINETVPNRFSPKSPDKAHLNLHINSLELGDSAVYFCASSHRELNTEAFFGQGTRLTVV.

There are a few counts of this clonotype. V usage is TRBV27 and J usage is TRBJ1-2; 8 bases map to TRBD1. The length of the CDR3 is 16 residues. Germline V gives CDR1 MNHEY, CDR2 SMNVEV (reference sequence). The trim removed 0 bases at V and 8 bases at J, leaving 11 bases unmatched. In DNA form, the CDR3 reads TGTGCCAGCAGTTTATCATCCCCCGGGCAGGGGGCGGGCTACACCTTC. As protein: CASSLSSPGQGAGYTF.

This clonotype has more than one count but fewer than ten. This rearrangement joins TRBV6-6 to TRBJ1-1; D is ambiguous. Trimming took off 6 bases at V and 3 bases at J, with 11 bases between the two ends. Looked up from germline, CDR1 is MNHNY and CDR2 is SVGAGI (reference sequence). The CDR3 contains 13 residues. CDR3 sequence: CASSPPMDTEAFF. In DNA, the CDR3 is TGTGCCAGCAGCCCACCAATGGACACTGAAGCTTTCTTT.

The chain uses TRBV4-1 and TRBJ1-4, with a weak D call TRBD1 (5 bases). This CDR3 is 15 amino acids long. The germline CDR1 and CDR2 sequences are MGHRA and YSYEKL. Trimming took 4 bases from V and 3 from J, leaving 12 bases between them. The CDR3: CASSPLGGANEKLFF. CDR3 nucleotide sequence: TGCGCCAGCAGCCCCCTTGGGGGGGCTAATGAAAAACTGTTTTTT.

This clonotype was observed a handful of times. The V call is TRBV6-1, the J call TRBJ1-1; a possible D gene is TRBD1 (5 bases). Germline V gene data show CDR1 as MNHNS and CDR2 as SASEGT. The V and J ends lost 3 bases and 1 base respectively, with 12 bases between them. CDR3 size: 15 residues. The CDR3: CASSDQAGTNTEAFF. The CDR3 nucleotides are TGTGCCAGCAGTGATCAGGCAGGGACGAACACTGAAGCTTTCTTT.

This clonotype was seen a handful of times. This chain's CDR3 is CASSLGRGGATEAFF. DNA for the CDR3: TGTGCCAGCAGTTTAGGGCGGGGAGGGGCGACTGAAGCTTTCTTT. The rearrangement uses TRBV27 and TRBJ1-1; maybe TRBD1 (5 bases). The V end lost 2 bases, the J end lost 5 bases, and 15 bases lay between the germline ends. The CDR3 has 15 amino acids. CDR1 is MNHEY and CDR2 is SMNVEV in the germline V gene (reference sequence).

This clonotype was seen more than once but under ten times. The J gene is TRBJ2-3, the V gene TRBV4-2; the D call may be TRBD1 or TRBD2 (5 bases each). V shed 7 bases and J shed 1 base, with 9 bases lying between them. The germline gives CDR1 LGHNA, CDR2 YNFKEQ. The CDR3 has 13 residues. The CDR3 loop reads CASTGLGTDTQYF. The DNA for the CDR3 is TGTGCCAGCACGGGGCTGGGCACAGATACGCAGTATTTT.

This clonotype was picked up one time. V and J are TRBV14 and TRBJ1-4; D might be TRBD1 (5 bases). Looked up from germline, CDR1 is SGHDN and CDR2 is FVKESK. The CDR3 is 15 amino acids. V lost 4 bases and J lost 8, with 17 bases in between. CDR3 nucleotide sequence: TGTGCCAGCAGCCCCCGCCGGGACCCAGGAGAAAAACTGTTTTTT. This sequence encodes CASSPRRDPGEKLFF.

There are a few counts of this clonotype. J is TRBJ2-1 and V is TRBV6-4, with 8 positions matching TRBD1. The CDR3 is made up of 15 amino acids. CDR1 MRHNA and CDR2 SNTAGT come from the germline V gene. The trim removed 0 bases at V and 7 bases at J, leaving 5 bases unmatched. Here the CDR3 reads CASSDSITGGNEQFF. CDR3 nucleotides: TGTGCCAGCAGTGACTCAATTACAGGGGGTAATGAGCAGTTCTTC.

This clonotype was detected a few times. V is TRBV25-1 and J is TRBJ2-5, with D tentatively TRBD2 (5 bases). Trimming shortened V by 6 bases and J by 1 base, and 6 bases separated the two germline ends. CDR3 size: 12 residues. The germline V gene has CDR1 MGHDK and CDR2 SYGVNS. The chain's CDR3 is CASRSGQETQYF. The CDR3 coding sequence is TGTGCCAGCAGAAGCGGCCAAGAGACCCAGTACTTC. The complete variable domain, with remaining parts taken from reference TRBV25-1 and TRBJ2-5, reads EADIYQTPRYLVIGTGKKITLECSQTMGHDKMYWYQQDPGMELHLIHYSYGVNSTEKGDLSSESTVSRIRTEHFPLTLESARPSHTSQYLCASRSGQETQYFGPGTRLLVL.

The V call is TRBV7-9, the J call TRBJ2-1; 7 bases are shared with TRBD2. Germline V gene sequence: CDR1 SEHNR, CDR2 FQNEAQ (reference sequence). V lost 1 base and J lost 8; bases outside the gene matches: 8. This CDR3 has 15 residues. The CDR3 nucleotides are TGTGCCAGCAGCTTAGTAATAGCGGGTGGAGATGAGCAGTTCTTC. Translation gives CASSLVIAGGDEQFF.